This T cell receptor beta chain was sequenced for a study of T cells in Graves' hyperthyroidism and ophthalmopathy (dated by TCRdb to 2018 to 2020). As for the study more broadly: Peripheral blood samples were taken at the time of initial diagnosis, prior to any treatment. To identify distinguishing TCR V-J signatures, a discovery cohort of roughly 100 patients was used, comprising under 45 with Graves' ophthalmopathy and approximately 57 with stable Graves' hyperthyroidism. Prospective prediction of ophthalmopathy was tested in an independent validation cohort consisting of fewer than 20 hyperthyroidism patients and around 16 patients who later progressed to ophthalmopathy. The approximately 90 discovery patients were randomly split 7:3 into training and test sets. In addition, the study compared T-cell repertoires in thyroid tissue and in blood from six Graves' hyperthyroidism patients. Once sampling was done, hyperthyroidism patients were given methimazole at a starting dose of 30 mg daily, whereas ophthalmopathy patients were given high-dose intravenous methylprednisolone. TCR Vbeta CDR3 sequencing of some 140 peripheral blood samples (roughly 43 ophthalmopathy, about 75 hyperthyroidism and roughly 17 progressor patients) is reported in the paper. Overall results and qualifications from the work: In validation, the model predicted progression to ophthalmopathy a median of 6.5 months before onset, with about 67% sensitivity and around 76% specificity. Sample size was not statistically predetermined, and blinding of investigators to group allocation was not performed. Most expanded thyroid clonotypes (frequency above 0.001) were also detected in blood, suggesting blood repertoires may reflect thyroid immune responses. In cross-validation, a model built on a 13 V-J signature told ophthalmopathy apart from stable hyperthyroidism with approximately 90% sensitivity and approximately 81% specificity, and in testing the same model reached 80%/75%.

Stable Graves' hyperthyroidism was defined as no progression to ophthalmopathy during 18 months of follow-up. Hyperthyroidism patients were newly diagnosed, with disease duration under 2 months, and aged 18 to 65 years. Patients with uncontrolled infections, other autoimmune diseases, pregnancy or lactation were excluded. Diagnoses were based on clinical symptoms, serum thyroxine and TRAb, thyroid ultrasound and orbital computed tomography. PBMCs were separated from roughly 10 ml of fresh peripheral blood using Ficoll-Paque density gradient centrifugation. Total RNA was extracted with Trizol reagent, and quality was checked on an Agilent 2100 Bioanalyzer. The TCR beta CDR3 regions were amplified from RNA transcripts. A first-round RT-PCR of the TCR CDR3 used the HTBI primer set with the Qiagen OneStep RT-PCR kit. A second multiplex PCR round built the libraries, followed by size selection and purification. Sequencing of the libraries was done on an Illumina HiSeq2000 using paired-end 100 bp reads. As for the authors' bioinformatics: Raw data were processed with SOAPnuke, discarding reads with adapters, uncalled bases, mean Phred below 15, or no exact constant-primer or identifier match. High-quality paired reads were merged with COPE v1.2.5, and unique nucleotide sequences were defined as clonotypes. Clonotypes were aligned to IMGT TRBV, TRBD and TRBJ reference segments using MiTCR v1.1. The analysis was restricted to V-J combinations with a frequency above 0.0001, which together covered 99% to 99.2% of the repertoires. The TCS score was defined as F50 (clonal expansion) divided by E x V (chaos), with BLOSUM62-based TCRdist calculated between CDR3 peptides within each V-J. Welch's t-statistics and random forest reduced some 510 V-J features to some 14, which were used in a naive Bayes classifier (R e1071). Clones were called with MiXCR by TCRdb after fastp trimmed the public reads at Q25, and only in-frame beta chains were retained. Each entry is one CDR3 protein sequence, shown with its most common DNA and genes. The V and J calls and clone size are TCRdb's, not the authors'. In all, the sample holds roughly 510,000 distinct CDR3 sequences, and less than 25% of those were seen once. The ten largest account for about a quarter of the sample.

V sheds 4 bases and J sheds 8 bases, leaving 17 bases between their ends. From cysteine to phenylalanine, the CDR3 is 13 amino acids long. Only the CDR3 part of the read is kept: 39 bases, read in frame from the first base. The germline V gene (reference sequence) provides CDR1 DFQATT and CDR2 SNEGSKA. This clonotype was detected only a few times. What antigen it recognizes has not been identified. Base qualities are missing; no much larger clone stands one base away. Sequencing was carried out using blood. Rearrangement joined TRBV20-1 to TRBJ1-1; the D gene is perhaps TRBD1, from 5 matching bases. This clonotype was sampled from a man aged 18 to 30 with Graves' hyperthyroidism. The DNA reads TGCAGTGCTAAGGCCGACAGAGAGTTCGAAGCTTTCTTT. It is translated as CSAKADREFEAFF.